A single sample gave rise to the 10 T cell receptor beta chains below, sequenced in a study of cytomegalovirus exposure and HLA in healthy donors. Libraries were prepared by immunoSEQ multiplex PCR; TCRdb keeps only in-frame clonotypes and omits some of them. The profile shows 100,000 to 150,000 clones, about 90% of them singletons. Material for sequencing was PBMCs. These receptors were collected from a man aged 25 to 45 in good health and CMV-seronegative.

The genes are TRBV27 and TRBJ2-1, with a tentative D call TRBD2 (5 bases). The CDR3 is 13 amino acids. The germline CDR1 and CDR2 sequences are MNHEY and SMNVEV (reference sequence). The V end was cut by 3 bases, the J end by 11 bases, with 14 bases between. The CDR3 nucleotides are TGTGCCAGCAGTTTCAGGACTCCTACCCAGCAGTTCTTC. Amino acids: CASSFRTPTQQFF.

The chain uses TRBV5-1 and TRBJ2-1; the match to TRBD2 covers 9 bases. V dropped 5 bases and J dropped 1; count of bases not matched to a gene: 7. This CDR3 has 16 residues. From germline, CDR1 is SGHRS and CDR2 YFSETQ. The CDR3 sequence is CASSSGTSKSYNEQFF. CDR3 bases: TGCGCCAGCAGTTCCGGGACTAGCAAGTCCTACAATGAGCAGTTCTTC.

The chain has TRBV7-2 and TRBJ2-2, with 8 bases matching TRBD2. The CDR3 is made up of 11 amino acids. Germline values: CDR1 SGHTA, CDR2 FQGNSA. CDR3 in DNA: TGTGCTCGGGGGGGAACCGGGGAGCTGTTTTTT. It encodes CARGGTGELFF.

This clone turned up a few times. The chain's CDR3 is CASSSPFGGELFF. The CDR3 DNA reads TGTGCCAGCAGCTCTCCCTTCGGCGGGGAGCTGTTTTTT. The chain employs TRBV9 and TRBJ2-2; D is unclear. Trimming took off 4 bases at V and 7 bases at J, with 11 bases between the two ends. This CDR3 spans 13 amino acids. Germline assignment: CDR1 SGDLS and CDR2 YYNGEE.

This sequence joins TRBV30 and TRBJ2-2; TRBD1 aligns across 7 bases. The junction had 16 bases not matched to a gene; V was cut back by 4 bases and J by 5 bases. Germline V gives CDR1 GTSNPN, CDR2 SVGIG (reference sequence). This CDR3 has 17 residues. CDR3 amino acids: CAWTPPLTGMRTGELFF. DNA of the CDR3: TGTGCCTGGACACCCCCTTTGACAGGGATGAGGACCGGGGAGCTGTTTTTT.

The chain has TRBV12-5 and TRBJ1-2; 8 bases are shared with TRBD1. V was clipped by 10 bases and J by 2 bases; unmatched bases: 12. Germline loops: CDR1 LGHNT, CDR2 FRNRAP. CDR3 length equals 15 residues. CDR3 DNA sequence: TGTGCTACTCCCTTAACAGGGGGAGAAAACTATGGCTACACCTTC. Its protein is CATPLTGGENYGYTF.

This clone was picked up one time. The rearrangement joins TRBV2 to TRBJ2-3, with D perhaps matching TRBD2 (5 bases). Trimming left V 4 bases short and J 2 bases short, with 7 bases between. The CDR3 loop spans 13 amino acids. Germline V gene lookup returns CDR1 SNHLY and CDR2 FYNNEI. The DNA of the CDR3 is TGTGCCAGCAGTGTCGGGGTCACAGATACGCAGTATTTT. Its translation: CASSVGVTDTQYF. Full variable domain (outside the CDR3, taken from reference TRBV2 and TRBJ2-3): EPEVTQTPSHQVTQMGQEVILRCVPISNHLYFYWYRQILGQKVEFLVSFYNNEISEKSEIFDDQFSVERPDGSNFTLKIRSTKLEDSAMYFCASSVGVTDTQYFGPGTRLTVL.

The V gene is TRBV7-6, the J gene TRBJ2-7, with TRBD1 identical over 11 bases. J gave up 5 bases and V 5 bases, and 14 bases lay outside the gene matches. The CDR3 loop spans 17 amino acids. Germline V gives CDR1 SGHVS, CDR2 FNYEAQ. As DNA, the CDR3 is TGTGCCAGCAGCCTAAGGACAGGGGGCTCCAGCTTTAACGAGCAGTACTTC. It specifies CASSLRTGGSSFNEQYF.

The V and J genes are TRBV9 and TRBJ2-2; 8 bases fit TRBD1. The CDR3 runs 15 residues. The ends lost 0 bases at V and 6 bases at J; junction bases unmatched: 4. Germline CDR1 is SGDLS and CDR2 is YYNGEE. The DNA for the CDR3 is TGTGCCAGCAGCGTAGGGGACAGGAAGGCCGGGGAGCTGTTTTTT. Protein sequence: CASSVGDRKAGELFF.

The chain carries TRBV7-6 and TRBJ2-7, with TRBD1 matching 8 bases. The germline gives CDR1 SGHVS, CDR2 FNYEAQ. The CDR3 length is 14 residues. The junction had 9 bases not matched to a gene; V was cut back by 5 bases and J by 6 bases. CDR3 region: CASSPRQGISEQYF. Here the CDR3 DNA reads TGTGCCAGCAGCCCAAGACAGGGGATCTCCGAGCAGTACTTC.